This TCR beta chain was obtained from a study of T cells in Graves' hyperthyroidism and ophthalmopathy. The CDR3 consists of 12 residues. Germline loops: CDR1 SNHLY, CDR2 FYNNEI. Trimming stripped 6 bases from V and 1 base from J, with 6 bases between. RNA transcripts served as the template for amplifying TCR beta CDR3 regions. The HTBI primer set served for first-round RT-PCR of the TCR CDR3. Each CDR3 protein is one row after TCRdb ran MiXCR on the multiplex PCR reads. The sample lists 700,000 or so distinct CDR3 sequences, about 16% seen once, with approximately 8.4% in the top ten. In its sample, this clonotype was seen many times. No antigen is known for it. General study points: Most clonotypes expanded in thyroid above 0.001 were likewise present in blood.

This clonotype was obtained from a man aged 18 to 29 with Graves' hyperthyroidism. J is TRBJ1-1 and V is TRBV2; D remains ambiguous. Material: blood. The CDR3 DNA reads as TGTGCCAGCAGCCTTCAGAACACTGAAGCTTTCTTT. Protein: CASSLQNTEAFF.